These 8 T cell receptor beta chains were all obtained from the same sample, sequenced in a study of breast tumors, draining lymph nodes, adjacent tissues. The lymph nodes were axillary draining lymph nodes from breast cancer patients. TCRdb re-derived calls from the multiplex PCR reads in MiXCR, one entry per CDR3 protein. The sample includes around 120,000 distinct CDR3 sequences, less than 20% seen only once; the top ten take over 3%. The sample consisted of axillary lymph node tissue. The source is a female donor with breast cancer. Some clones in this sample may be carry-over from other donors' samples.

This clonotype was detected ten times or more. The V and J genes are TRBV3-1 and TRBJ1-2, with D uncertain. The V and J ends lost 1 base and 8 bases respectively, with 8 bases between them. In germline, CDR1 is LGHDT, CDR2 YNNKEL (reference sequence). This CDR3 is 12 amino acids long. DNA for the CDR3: TGTGCCAGCAGCCAAGCGGCTGGAGGCTACACCTTC. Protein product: CASSQAAGGYTF.

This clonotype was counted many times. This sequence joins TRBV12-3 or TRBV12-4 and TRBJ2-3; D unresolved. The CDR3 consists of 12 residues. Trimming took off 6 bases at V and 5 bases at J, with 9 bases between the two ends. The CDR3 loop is CASRPNLDTQYF. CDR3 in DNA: TGTGCCAGCAGACCCAACTTAGATACGCAGTATTTT.

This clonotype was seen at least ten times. As DNA, the CDR3 is TGTGCCAGCTCACTCGACAGGGTTAATTCACCCCTCCACTTT. This sequence encodes CASSLDRVNSPLHF. This chain links TRBV18 with TRBJ1-6; 7 bases are a match to TRBD1. After removal of 4 bases from V and 6 bases from J, the junction contained 3 bases not matched to a gene. Per germline, CDR1 KGHSH and CDR2 LQKENI. There are 14 residues in the CDR3. The full variable domain, rest sourced from reference TRBV18 and TRBJ1-6, is NAGVMQNPRHLVRRRGQEARLRCSPMKGHSHVYWYRQLPEEGLKFMVYLQKENIIDESGMPKERFSAEFPKEGPSILRIQQVVRGDSAAYFCASSLDRVNSPLHFGNGTRLTVT.

In DNA, the CDR3 is TGTGCCAGCTCACCACGCATGAGAGTTAGCACAGATACGCAGTATTTT. This gives the protein CASSPRMRVSTDTQYF. The gene calls are TRBV18 and TRBJ2-3; unclear D gene. Germline CDR1 reads KGHSH; CDR2 reads LQKENI. This CDR3 spans 16 amino acids. Trimming shortened V by 1 base and J by 0 bases, and 11 bases separated the two germline ends.

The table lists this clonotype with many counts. The chain's CDR3 is CASSTSGPARAYEQYF. The CDR3 coding sequence is TGTGCCAGCAGTACCTCGGGTCCAGCCAGGGCCTACGAGCAGTACTTC. The chain couples TRBV27 to TRBJ2-7; D is possibly TRBD1 (5 bases). V lost 5 bases and J lost 2, with 19 bases in between. The CDR3 is 16 residues long. The V gene's germline CDR1 is MNHEY and CDR2 SMNVEV (reference sequence).

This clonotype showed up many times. The CDR3 loop reads CASTQGAWDYGYTF. The CDR3 DNA is TGTGCCAGTACCCAGGGGGCGTGGGACTATGGCTACACCTTC. This sequence joins TRBV19 and TRBJ1-2, with 8 nucleotides matching TRBD1. V was clipped by 7 bases and J by 3 bases; unmatched bases: 7. Germline CDR1 is LNHDA and CDR2 is SQIVND (reference sequence). The length of the CDR3 is 14 residues.

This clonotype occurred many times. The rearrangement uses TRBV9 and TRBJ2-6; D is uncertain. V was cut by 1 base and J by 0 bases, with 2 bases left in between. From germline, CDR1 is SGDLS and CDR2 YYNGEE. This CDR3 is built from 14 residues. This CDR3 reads CASSVTSGANVLTF. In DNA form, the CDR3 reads TGTGCCAGCAGCGTAACCTCTGGGGCCAACGTCCTGACTTTC.

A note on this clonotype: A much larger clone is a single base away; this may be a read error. The CDR3 DNA is TGTGCCATCAGTGACCGGGACTCCAACACCCATGGGCAGTTCTTC. Translating it yields CAISDRDSNTHGQFF. The rearrangement links TRBV10-3 to TRBJ2-1; the D gene is possibly TRBD2 (6 bases). Germline assignment: CDR1 ENHRY and CDR2 SYGVKD. The CDR3 sequence is 15 residues long. Trimming removed 3 bases at V and 12 bases at J, with 21 bases between.